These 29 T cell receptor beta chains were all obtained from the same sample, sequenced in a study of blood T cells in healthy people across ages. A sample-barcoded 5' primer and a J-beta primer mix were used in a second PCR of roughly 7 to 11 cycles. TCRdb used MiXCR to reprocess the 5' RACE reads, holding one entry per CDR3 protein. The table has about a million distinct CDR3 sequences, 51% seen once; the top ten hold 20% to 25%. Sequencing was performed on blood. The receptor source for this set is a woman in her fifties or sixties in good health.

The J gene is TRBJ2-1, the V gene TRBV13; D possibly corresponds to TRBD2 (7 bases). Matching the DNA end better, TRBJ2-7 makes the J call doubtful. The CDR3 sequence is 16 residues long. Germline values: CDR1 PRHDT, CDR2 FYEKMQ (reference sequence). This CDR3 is CASSWGAGASYNEQYF. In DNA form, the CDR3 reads TGTGCCAGCAGCTGGGGGGCGGGAGCCTCCTACAATGAGCAGTACTTC.

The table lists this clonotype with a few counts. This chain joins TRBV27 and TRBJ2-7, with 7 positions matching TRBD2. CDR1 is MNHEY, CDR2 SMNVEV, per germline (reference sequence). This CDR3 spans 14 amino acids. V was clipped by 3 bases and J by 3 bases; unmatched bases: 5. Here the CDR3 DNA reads TGTGCCAGCAGTTTTGCCGGGGGGAACTACGAGCAGTACTTC. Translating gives CASSFAGGNYEQYF.

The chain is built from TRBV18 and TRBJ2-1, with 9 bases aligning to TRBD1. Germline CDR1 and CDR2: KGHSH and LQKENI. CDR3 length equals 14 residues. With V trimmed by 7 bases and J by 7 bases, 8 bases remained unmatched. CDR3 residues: CASFQGDRENEQFF. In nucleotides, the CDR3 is TGTGCCAGCTTTCAAGGGGACAGGGAAAATGAGCAGTTCTTC. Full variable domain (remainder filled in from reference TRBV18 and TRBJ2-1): NAGVMQNPRHLVRRRGQEARLRCSPMKGHSHVYWYRQLPEEGLKFMVYLQKENIIDESGMPKERFSAEFPKEGPSILRIQQVVRGDSAAYFCASFQGDRENEQFFGPGTRLTVL.

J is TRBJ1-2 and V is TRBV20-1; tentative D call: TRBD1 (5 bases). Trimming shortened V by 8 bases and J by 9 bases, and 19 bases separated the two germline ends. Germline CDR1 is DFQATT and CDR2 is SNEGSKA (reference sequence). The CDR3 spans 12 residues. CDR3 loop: CSPSGGSRSYTF. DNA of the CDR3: TGCAGTCCCTCCGGGGGAAGTCGGAGCTACACCTTC.

In nucleotides, the CDR3 is TGTGCCAGCAGTTACCGCCAACAGAACACTGAAGCTTTCTTT. It yields the protein CASSYRQQNTEAFF. This rearrangement joins TRBV6-2 or TRBV6-3 to TRBJ1-1; D remains unclear. The CDR3 totals 14 residues. Per germline, CDR1 MNHEY and CDR2 SVGEGT. V gave up 2 bases and J gave up 1 base, with 8 bases separating them.

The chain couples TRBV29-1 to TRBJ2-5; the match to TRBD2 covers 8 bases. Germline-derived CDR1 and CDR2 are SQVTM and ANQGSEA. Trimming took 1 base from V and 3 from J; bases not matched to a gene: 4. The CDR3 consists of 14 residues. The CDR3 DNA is TGCAGCGTTGAAGCGGGAGGGCCGGAAGAGACCCAGTACTTC. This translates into CSVEAGGPEETQYF. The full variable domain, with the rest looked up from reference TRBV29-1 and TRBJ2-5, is SAVISQKPSRDICQRGTSLTIQCQVDSQVTMMFWYRQQPGQSLTLIATANQGSEATYESGFVIDKFPISRPNLTFSTLTVSNMSPEDSSIYLCSVEAGGPEETQYFGPGTRLLVL.

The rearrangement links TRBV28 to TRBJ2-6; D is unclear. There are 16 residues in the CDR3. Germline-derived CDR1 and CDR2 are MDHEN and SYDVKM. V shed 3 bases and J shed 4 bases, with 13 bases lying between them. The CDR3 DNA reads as TGTGCCAGCAGTTTTCGAACTGTTAGAGGGGCCAACGTCCTGACTTTC. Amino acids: CASSFRTVRGANVLTF.

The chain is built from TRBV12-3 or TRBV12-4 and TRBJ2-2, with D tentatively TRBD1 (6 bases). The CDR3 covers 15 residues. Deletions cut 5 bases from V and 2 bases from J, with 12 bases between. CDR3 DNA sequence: TGTGCCAGCAGTCGGACAGACCCAAACACCGGGGAGCTGTTTTTT. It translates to CASSRTDPNTGELFF.

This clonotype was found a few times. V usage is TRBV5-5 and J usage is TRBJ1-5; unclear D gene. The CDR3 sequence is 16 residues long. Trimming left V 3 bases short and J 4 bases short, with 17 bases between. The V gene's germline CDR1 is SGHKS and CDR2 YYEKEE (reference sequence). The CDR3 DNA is TGTGCCAGCAGCTCCTCCGCCCGGGCAGAAAATCAGCCCCAGCATTTT. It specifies CASSSSARAENQPQHF.

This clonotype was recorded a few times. This CDR3 reads CASSQGQRTDTQYF. The CDR3 DNA sequence: TGTGCCAGCAGCCAAGGCCAGAGAACAGATACGCAGTATTTT. This chain links TRBV4-2 with TRBJ2-3, with D unresolved. CDR1 is LGHNA and CDR2 is YNFKEQ in the germline V gene. Trimming shortened V by 1 base and J by 3 bases, and 8 bases separated the two germline ends. This CDR3 has 14 amino acids.

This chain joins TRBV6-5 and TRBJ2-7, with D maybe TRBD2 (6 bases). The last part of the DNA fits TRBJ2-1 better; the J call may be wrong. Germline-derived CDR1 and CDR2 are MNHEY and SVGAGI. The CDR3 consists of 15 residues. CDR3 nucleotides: TGTGCCAGCAGTTCCTCCCCCGCGGGGACGGGTGAGCAGTTCTTC. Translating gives CASSSSPAGTGEQFF.

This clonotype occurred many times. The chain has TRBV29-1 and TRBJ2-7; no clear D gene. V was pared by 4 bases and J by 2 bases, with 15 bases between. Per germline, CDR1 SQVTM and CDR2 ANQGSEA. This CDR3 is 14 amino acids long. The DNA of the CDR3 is TGCAGCGTTGTACCTGTCGTTGGGGCCTACGAGCAGTACTTC. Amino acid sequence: CSVVPVVGAYEQYF.

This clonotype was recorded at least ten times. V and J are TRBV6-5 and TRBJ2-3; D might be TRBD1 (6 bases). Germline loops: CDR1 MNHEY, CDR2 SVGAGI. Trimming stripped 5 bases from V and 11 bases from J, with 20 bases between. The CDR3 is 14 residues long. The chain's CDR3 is CASSRPYPGHRQYF. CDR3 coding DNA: TGTGCCAGCAGTCGCCCTTACCCGGGACACCGGCAGTATTTT.

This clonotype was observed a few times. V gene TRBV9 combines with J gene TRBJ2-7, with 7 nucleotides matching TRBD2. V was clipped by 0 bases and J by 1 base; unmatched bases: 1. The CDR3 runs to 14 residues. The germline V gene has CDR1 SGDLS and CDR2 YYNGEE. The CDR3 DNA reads TGTGCCAGCAGCGTAGGGGAGGGTTCCTACGAGCAGTACTTC. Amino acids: CASSVGEGSYEQYF. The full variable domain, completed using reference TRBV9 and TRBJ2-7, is DSGVTQTPKHLITATGQRVTLRCSPRSGDLSVYWYQQSLDQGLQFLIQYYNGEERAKGNILERFSAQQFPDLHSELNLSSLELGDSALYFCASSVGEGSYEQYFGPGTRLTVT.

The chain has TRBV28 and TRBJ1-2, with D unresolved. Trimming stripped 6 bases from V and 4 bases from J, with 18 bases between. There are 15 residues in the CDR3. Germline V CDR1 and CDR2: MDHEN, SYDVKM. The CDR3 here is CASSRGFTGAYGYTF. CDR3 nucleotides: TGTGCCAGCAGCCGAGGATTCACGGGTGCCTATGGCTACACCTTC.

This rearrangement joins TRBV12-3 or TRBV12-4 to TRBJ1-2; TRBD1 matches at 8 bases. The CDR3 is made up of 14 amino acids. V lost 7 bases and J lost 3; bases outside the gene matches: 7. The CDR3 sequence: CASIQTGDDYGYTF. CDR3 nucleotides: TGTGCCAGCATTCAGACAGGGGACGACTATGGCTACACCTTC.

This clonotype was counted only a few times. The DNA of the CDR3 is TGTGCCAGCAGTTCGGCGGGGGGCGGGGCCTACGAGCAGTACTTC. This gives the protein CASSSAGGGAYEQYF. This chain connects TRBV28 to TRBJ2-7; 8 bases are a match to TRBD2. The V gene's germline CDR1 is MDHEN and CDR2 SYDVKM. J lost 2 bases, V lost 4 bases, and 7 bases had no gene match. CDR3 length equals 15 residues.

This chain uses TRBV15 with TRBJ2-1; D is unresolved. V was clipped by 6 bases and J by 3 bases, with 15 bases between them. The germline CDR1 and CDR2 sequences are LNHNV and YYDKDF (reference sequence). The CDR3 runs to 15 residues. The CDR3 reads CATSLWADLYNEQFF. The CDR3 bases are TGTGCCACCAGTTTATGGGCGGACCTCTACAATGAGCAGTTCTTC.

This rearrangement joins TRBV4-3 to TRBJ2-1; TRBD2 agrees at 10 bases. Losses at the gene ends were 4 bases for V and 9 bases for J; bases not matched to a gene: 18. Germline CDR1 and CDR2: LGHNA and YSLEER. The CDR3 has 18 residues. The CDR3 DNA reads TGCGCCAGCAGCCCTAGGGGGACTAGCGATCAAAGGGGGGGTGAGCAGTTCTTC. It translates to CASSPRGTSDQRGGEQFF.

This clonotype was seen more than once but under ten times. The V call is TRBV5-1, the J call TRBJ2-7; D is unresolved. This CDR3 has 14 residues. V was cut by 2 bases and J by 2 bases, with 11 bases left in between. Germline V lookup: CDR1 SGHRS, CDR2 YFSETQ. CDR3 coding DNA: TGCGCCAGCAGCTTCGAGGCGGAACCCTACGAGCAGTACTTC. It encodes CASSFEAEPYEQYF.

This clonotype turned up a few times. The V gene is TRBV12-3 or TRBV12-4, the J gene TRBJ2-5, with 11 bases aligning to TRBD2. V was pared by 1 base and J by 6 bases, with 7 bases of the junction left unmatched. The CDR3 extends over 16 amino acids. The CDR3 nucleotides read TGTGCCAGCAGTTTAGTCTCTAGCGGGAGGCGAAAGACCCAGTACTTC. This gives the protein CASSLVSSGRRKTQYF.

This CDR3 is CSAPGQVMGTEAFF. The CDR3, as DNA: TGCAGTGCACCGGGACAGGTAATGGGGACTGAAGCTTTCTTT. The chain links TRBV20-1 to TRBJ1-1, with 8 bases identical to TRBD1. Germline CDR1 DFQATT, CDR2 SNEGSKA (reference sequence). CDR3 size: 14 residues. The V segment lost 6 bases and the J segment 5 bases; nucleotides outside the gene matches: 11.

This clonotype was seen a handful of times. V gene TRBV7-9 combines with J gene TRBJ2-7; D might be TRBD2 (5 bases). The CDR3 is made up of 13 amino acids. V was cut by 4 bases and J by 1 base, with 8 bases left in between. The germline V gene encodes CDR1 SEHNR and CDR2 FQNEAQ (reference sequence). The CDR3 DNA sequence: TGTGCCAGCAGCTGTAGCGCGTCCTACGAGCAGTACTTC. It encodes CASSCSASYEQYF. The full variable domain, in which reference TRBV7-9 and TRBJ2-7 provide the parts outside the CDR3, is DTGVSQNPRHKITKRGQNVTFRCDPISEHNRLYWYRQTLGQGPEFLTYFQNEAQLEKSRLLSDRFSAERPKGSFSTLEIQRTEQGDSAMYLCASSCSASYEQYFGPGTRLTVT.

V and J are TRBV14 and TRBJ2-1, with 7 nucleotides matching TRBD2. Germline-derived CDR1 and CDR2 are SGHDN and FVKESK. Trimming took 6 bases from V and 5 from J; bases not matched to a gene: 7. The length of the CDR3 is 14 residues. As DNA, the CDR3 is TGTGCCAGCAGTCAGCTACTAGCGCACAATGAGCAGTTCTTC. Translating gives CASSQLLAHNEQFF.

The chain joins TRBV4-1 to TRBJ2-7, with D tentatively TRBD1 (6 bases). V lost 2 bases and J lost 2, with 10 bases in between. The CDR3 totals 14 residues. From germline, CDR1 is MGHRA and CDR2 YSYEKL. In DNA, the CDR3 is TGCGCCAGCAGCCAAACGGCAGGGGCCTACGAGCAGTACTTC. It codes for CASSQTAGAYEQYF.

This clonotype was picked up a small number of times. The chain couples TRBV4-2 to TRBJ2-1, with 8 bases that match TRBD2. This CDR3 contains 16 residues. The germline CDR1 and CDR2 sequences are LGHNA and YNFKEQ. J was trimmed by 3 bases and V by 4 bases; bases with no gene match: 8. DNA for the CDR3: TGTGCCAGCAGCCCTGTCATGCGGGAGGACTACAATGAGCAGTTCTTC. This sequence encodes CASSPVMREDYNEQFF.

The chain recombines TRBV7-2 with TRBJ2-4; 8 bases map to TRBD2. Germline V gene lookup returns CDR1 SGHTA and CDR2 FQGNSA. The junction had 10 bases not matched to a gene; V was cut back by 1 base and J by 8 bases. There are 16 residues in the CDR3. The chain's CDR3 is CASSLVGSGKGHIQYF. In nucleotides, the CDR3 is TGTGCCAGCAGCTTAGTTGGTAGCGGGAAGGGGCACATTCAGTACTTC. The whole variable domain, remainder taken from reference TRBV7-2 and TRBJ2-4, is GAGVSQSPSNKVTEKGKDVELRCDPISGHTALYWYRQSLGQGLEFLIYFQGNSAPDKSGLPSDRFSAERTGGSVSTLTIQRTQQEDSAVYLCASSLVGSGKGHIQYFGAGTRLSVL.

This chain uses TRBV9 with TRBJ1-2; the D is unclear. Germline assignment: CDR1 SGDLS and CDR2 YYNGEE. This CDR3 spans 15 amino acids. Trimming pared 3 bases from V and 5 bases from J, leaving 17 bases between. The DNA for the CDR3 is TGTGCCAGCAGCGACAAGAGGTCCAATCGGTATGGCTACACCTTC. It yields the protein CASSDKRSNRYGYTF.

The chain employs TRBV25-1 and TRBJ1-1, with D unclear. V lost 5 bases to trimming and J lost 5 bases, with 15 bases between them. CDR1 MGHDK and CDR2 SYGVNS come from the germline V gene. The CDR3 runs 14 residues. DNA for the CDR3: TGTGCCAGCAGTCCCCAGATAGGAGTGACTGAAGCTTTCTTT. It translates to CASSPQIGVTEAFF. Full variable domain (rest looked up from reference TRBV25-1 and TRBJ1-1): EADIYQTPRYLVIGTGKKITLECSQTMGHDKMYWYQQDPGMELHLIHYSYGVNSTEKGDLSSESTVSRIRTEHFPLTLESARPSHTSQYLCASSPQIGVTEAFFGQGTRLTVV.